Sequencing of this TCR beta chain was carried out in a study of beta chain features in type 1 diabetes. Across the study: The study found patients and healthy donors alike in age, gender and cell yields. Across all samples, some 110 million sorted cells were examined.

As regards this clone: What it binds is unknown.

Each of the CD4+ naive, central memory, regulatory and stem cell-like memory populations was sorted via CD45RO/CCR7/CD25/CD127/CD95/CD27. CDR1 is GTSNPN, CDR2 SVGIG, per germline (reference sequence). Trimming left V 8 bases short and J 4 bases short, with 17 bases between. The CDR3 length is 13 residues. Study-level findings and limits: In all four CD4+ subsets, TCRB CDR3 length was significantly, moderately reduced in type 1 diabetes. Cells carrying high TCR expression could end up over-represented when cDNA is sequenced.

All of the isolated RNA was reverse transcribed, so expressed TCRB transcripts were sequenced. Sequenced by immunoSEQ multiplex PCR; TCRdb stores in-frame clones only, minus some. Here the sample spans 250,000 to 300,000 clones, 20% to 25% being singletons. Sequenced input: naive CD4+ T cells from blood. The sequence derives from a woman aged 25 to 39 with type 1 diabetes. The chain carries TRBV30 and TRBJ1-2; D might be TRBD1 (6 bases). The CDR3, as DNA: TGTGCCCGGATACAGGGAGACCTCTATGGCTACACCTTC. Its translation is CARIQGDLYGYTF.